This passage covers 25 T cell receptor beta chains from one sample sequenced in a study of Ad26.COV2.S vaccination and SARS-CoV-2 variants. Using immunoSEQ multiplex PCR, the repertoire was profiled, and TCRdb retains in-frame clones only, with some absent. The repertoire consists of roughly 500,000 clones, with around 88% occurring once and the leading ten covering 9.5% to 15%. The sample's treatment: around 19 received Ad26.COV2.S at low or high dose, single or two shots; about 5 received placebo; per-sample allocation not given. Samples analyzed were those drawn on day 63 after the first vaccine or placebo injection. The sequenced sample was peripheral blood, obtained in a trial of Ad26.COV2.S vaccine versus placebo. These receptors were taken from a person between 18 and 65 years old who received the Ad26.COV2.S COVID-19 vaccine or a placebo.

This clone was observed once. This chain links TRBV28 with TRBJ1-3; D possibly corresponds to TRBD1 (5 bases). V lost 6 bases and J lost 3, with 18 bases in between. CDR1 MDHEN and CDR2 SYDVKM come from the germline V gene. The CDR3 has 16 amino acids. CDR3 residues: CASRGAGRVGGNTIYF. CDR3 nucleotide sequence: TGTGCCAGCAGAGGGGCGGGAAGGGTTGGTGGAAACACCATATATTTT.

The chain links TRBV6-2 or TRBV6-3 to TRBJ1-5; D unresolved. The CDR3 is 13 residues long. Germline assignment: CDR1 MNHEY and CDR2 SVGEGT. Trimming removed 6 bases from V and 1 base from J, with 7 bases in between. CDR3: CASSDQSNQPQHF. CDR3 nucleotides: TGTGCCAGCAGCGACCAAAGCAATCAGCCCCAGCATTTT.

The chain employs TRBV11-2 and TRBJ2-2; the D gene is possibly TRBD2 (6 bases). The CDR3 consists of 18 residues. Germline lookup yields CDR1 SGHAT and CDR2 FQNNGV. V was cut by 1 base and J by 4 bases, with 19 bases left in between. CDR3 bases: TGTGCCAGCAGCTTAGTAGGTTACCCGACTAGGGGCACCGGGGAGCTGTTTTTT. Translated, it gives CASSLVGYPTRGTGELFF.

This clone showed up just once. The chain uses TRBV9 and TRBJ2-3; 10 nucleotides match TRBD2. Germline-derived CDR1 and CDR2 are SGDLS and YYNGEE. The V segment lost 6 bases and the J segment 6 bases; nucleotides outside the gene matches: 7. The CDR3 sequence is 14 residues long. CDR3 protein: CASKQREGADTQYF. CDR3 bases: TGTGCCAGCAAGCAGCGGGAGGGGGCGGATACGCAGTATTTT.

V and J are TRBV24-1 and TRBJ2-5, with D perhaps TRBD1 or TRBD2 (5 bases each). Germline V lookup: CDR1 KGHDR, CDR2 SFDVKD. The CDR3 runs 17 residues. V was clipped by 2 bases and J by 2 bases, with 17 bases between them. For the CDR3, the DNA is TGTGCCACCAGTGATTACGGGAAGGGACGTAGGCAAGAGACCCAGTACTTC. Amino acid sequence: CATSDYGKGRRQETQYF.

This chain links TRBV6-5 with TRBJ2-7; no definite D call. V dropped 2 bases and J dropped 9 bases, with 8 bases sitting between them. There are 11 residues in the CDR3. The germline V gene has CDR1 MNHEY and CDR2 SVGAGI. CDR3 in amino acids: CASSYGAWQYF. For the CDR3, the DNA is TGTGCCAGCAGTTACGGTGCGTGGCAGTACTTC.

The chain is built from TRBV19 and TRBJ1-1; D not resolved. Germline CDR1 and CDR2: LNHDA and SQIVND (reference sequence). CDR3 length: 13 amino acids. Trimming stripped 3 bases from V and 3 bases from J, with 8 bases between. CDR3 in DNA: TGTGCCAGTAGTATCGCCGGGGACACTGAAGCTTTCTTT. Protein sequence: CASSIAGDTEAFF.

The sample holds one count of this clone. For the CDR3, the DNA is TGCGCCAGCAGCGGCGCGGGACTAGCGGGAGCGAATGAGCAGTTCTTC. Protein: CASSGAGLAGANEQFF. The chain employs TRBV4-1 and TRBJ2-1; 14 positions agree with TRBD2. V shed 5 bases, J shed 7 bases, and the junction held 7 bases outside the gene matches. Germline V gene lookup returns CDR1 MGHRA and CDR2 YSYEKL. The CDR3 length is 16 residues.

The chain is built from TRBV12-3 or TRBV12-4 and TRBJ2-1; no firm D call. The CDR3 has 11 amino acids. The V gene lost 7 bases and the J gene lost 3 bases, with 4 bases spanning the gap. CDR3 in amino acids: CASTSYNEQFF. As DNA, the CDR3 is TGTGCCAGCACCAGCTACAATGAGCAGTTCTTC.

This clone was seen once. The chain recombines TRBV10-2 with TRBJ2-5; 9 nucleotides align to TRBD1. The germline V gene encodes CDR1 WSHSY and CDR2 SAAADI. The CDR3 is 18 residues long. Unmatched junction bases numbered 19, after V lost 6 bases and J lost 5 bases. CDR3 protein: CASRDGQGLGTTWETQYF. The CDR3 DNA sequence: TGCGCCAGCAGGGATGGACAGGGGCTGGGGACTACCTGGGAGACCCAGTACTTC.

The chain uses TRBV28 and TRBJ1-1, with unresolved D. The CDR3 is made up of 14 amino acids. Per germline, CDR1 MDHEN and CDR2 SYDVKM. V was pared by 2 bases and J by 6 bases, with 13 bases between. As DNA, the CDR3 is TGTGCCAGCAGTTTAGGCGTATTTGAAGCTGAAGCTTTCTTT. Protein: CASSLGVFEAEAFF.

The chain combines TRBV20-1 with TRBJ2-5; 7 nucleotides agree with TRBD2. The CDR3 is 10 amino acids. Germline CDR1 and CDR2: DFQATT and SNEGSKA (reference sequence). CDR3 DNA: TGCACCGTGGGGGGGGAGACCCAGTACTTC. This gives the protein CTVGGETQYF.

J is TRBJ2-2 and V is TRBV27, with 8 bases lining up with TRBD1. The germline gives CDR1 MNHEY, CDR2 SMNVEV (reference sequence). V was clipped by 8 bases and J by 9 bases; unmatched bases: 8. The CDR3 runs to 13 residues. CDR3: CASSGQGSRELFF. The CDR3 DNA is TGTGCCAGCTCCGGACAGGGTAGCCGGGAGCTGTTTTTT.

The chain recombines TRBV28 with TRBJ1-6; maybe TRBD1 (6 bases). Germline loops: CDR1 MDHEN, CDR2 SYDVKM. The CDR3 length is 14 residues. V was pared by 8 bases and J by 7 bases, with 15 bases between. CDR3 coding DNA: TGTGCCAGCGAGACTGGGGGCAGCAATTCACCCCTCCACTTT. It codes for CASETGGSNSPLHF.

J is TRBJ1-4 and V is TRBV29-1; 10 bases match TRBD1. Germline assignment: CDR1 SQVTM and CDR2 ANQGSEA. The CDR3 has 14 residues. With V trimmed by 7 bases and J by 7 bases, 9 bases remained unmatched. The CDR3 spells CSATDRGLSEKLFF. CDR3 bases: TGCAGCGCCACTGACAGGGGGCTATCTGAAAAACTGTTTTTT.

The rearrangement joins TRBV20-1 to TRBJ2-2, with 10 bases lining up with TRBD2. V trimming: 3 bases; J trimming: 6 bases; junction bases outside the gene matches: 10. Germline CDR1 DFQATT, CDR2 SNEGSKA (reference sequence). The CDR3 contains 16 residues. The DNA of the CDR3 is TGCAGTGCTAGTTCTTTCCCCCTAGCGGGGGCCGGGGAGCTGTTTTTT. It encodes CSASSFPLAGAGELFF.

V usage is TRBV5-4 and J usage is TRBJ2-7; D could derive from TRBD1 or TRBD2 (5 bases each). The germline V and J ends were trimmed by 4 bases and 1 base, with 12 bases remaining between them. Germline lookup yields CDR1 SGHNT and CDR2 YYREEE (reference sequence). The CDR3 is 14 residues long. CDR3 nucleotides: TGTGCCAGCAGCCCGGGGACGGAATCCTACGAGCAGTACTTC. It codes for CASSPGTESYEQYF.

The genes are TRBV28 and TRBJ2-6; D possibly corresponds to TRBD1 (5 bases). Trimming cost V 8 bases and J 0 bases, with 8 bases left between them. CDR1 is MDHEN and CDR2 is SYDVKM in the germline V gene. The CDR3 runs 14 residues. The CDR3 DNA follows: TGTGCCAGCGTGGGGCACTCTGGGGCCAACGTCCTGACTTTC. It codes for CASVGHSGANVLTF.

V usage is TRBV19 and J usage is TRBJ1-5; no definite D call. V lost 5 bases and J lost 3, with 8 bases in between. The CDR3 is 13 residues long. Germline-derived CDR1 and CDR2 are LNHDA and SQIVND (reference sequence). In nucleotides, the CDR3 is TGTGCCAGTAGTCCAGCTATCAATCAGCCCCAGCATTTT. The encoded protein is CASSPAINQPQHF.

The chain joins TRBV6-9 to TRBJ1-5; maybe TRBD1 (6 bases). Germline CDR1 MNHGY, CDR2 SVAAGI. The V and J ends lost 6 bases and 0 bases respectively, with 15 bases between them. CDR3 length equals 16 residues. This CDR3 reads CASRDSIEYSNQPQHF. The CDR3 bases are TGTGCCAGCAGGGACAGCATAGAATATAGCAATCAGCCCCAGCATTTT.

This chain joins TRBV30 and TRBJ2-3, with D possibly TRBD1 on 5 matching bases. Per the germline V gene, CDR1 is GTSNPN and CDR2 is SVGIG (reference sequence). The CDR3 loop spans 13 amino acids. Trimming left V 1 base short and J 4 bases short, with 9 bases between. The CDR3 DNA is TGTGCCTGGAGTGCAGGGATCTCAGATACGCAGTATTTT. This sequence encodes CAWSAGISDTQYF.

V gene TRBV7-6 combines with J gene TRBJ2-7; D possibly corresponds to TRBD2 (5 bases). The CDR3 is made up of 13 amino acids. Looked up from germline, CDR1 is SGHVS and CDR2 is FNYEAQ. The V gene lost 0 bases and the J gene lost 6 bases, with 9 bases spanning the gap. This CDR3 reads CASSLAGAPEQYF. The CDR3 region has the DNA TGTGCCAGCAGCTTAGCGGGAGCCCCCGAGCAGTACTTC.

This clone turned up a few times. V gene TRBV5-5 combines with J gene TRBJ2-3; 9 bases are a match to TRBD1. This CDR3 comprises 13 residues. Germline CDR1 reads SGHKS; CDR2 reads YYEKEE (reference sequence). The trim removed 5 bases at V and 6 bases at J, leaving 4 bases unmatched. This chain's CDR3 is CASRRTGVDTQYF. CDR3 sequence (DNA): TGTGCCAGCAGAAGGACAGGGGTGGATACGCAGTATTTT. The full variable domain, in which reference TRBV5-5 and TRBJ2-3 provide the parts outside the CDR3, is DAGVTQSPTHLIKTRGQQVTLRCSPISGHKSVSWYQQVLGQGPQFIFQYYEKEERGRGNFPDRFSARQFPNYSSELNVNALLLGDSALYLCASRRTGVDTQYFGPGTRLTVL.

The chain employs TRBV7-9 and TRBJ1-1; TRBD1 matches at 7 bases. The CDR3 contains 15 residues. CDR1 is SEHNR and CDR2 is FQNEAQ in the germline V gene (reference sequence). V was clipped by 5 bases and J by 2 bases; unmatched bases: 8. The CDR3 loop is CASSAGTDINTEAFF. The CDR3, as DNA: TGTGCCAGCAGCGCCGGGACAGACATAAACACTGAAGCTTTCTTT.

The genes are TRBV19 and TRBJ1-1; the match to TRBD1 covers 8 bases. The CDR3 has 13 residues. In germline, CDR1 is LNHDA, CDR2 SQIVND (reference sequence). The ends lost 5 bases at V and 6 bases at J; junction bases unmatched: 5. The CDR3 protein is CASSVGGQAEAFF. The CDR3 bases are TGTGCCAGTAGTGTGGGGGGACAGGCTGAAGCTTTCTTT.